This TCR beta chain is drawn from a study of TIL therapy for anti-PD-1-resistant metastatic lung cancer. Overall study: Several tumors were EGFR-mutant and two were ALK-rearranged.

The CDR3 runs 11 residues. Germline loops: CDR1 SNHLY, CDR2 FYNNEI. Trimming shortened V by 4 bases and J by 6 bases, and 7 bases separated the two germline ends. Sequencing used immunoSEQ v3. Method: immunoSEQ multiplex PCR; TCRdb's copy keeps in-frame clones and lacks some. The repertoire consists of tens of thousands of clones, with approximately 69% occurring once and the leading ten covering around 6.3%. This clone was recorded a few times. Time point meaning: pre-treatment sample, taken before nivolumab and TIL therapy. J is TRBJ2-7 and V is TRBV2; a possible D gene is TRBD1 (5 bases). This TCR was sampled from a person aged 25 to 85 with non-small cell lung cancer. The source was blood, collected at baseline. In nucleotides, the CDR3 is TGTGCCAGCAGTGTGACAGCCGAGCAGTACTTC. This encodes CASSVTAEQYF.